Below, 21 T cell receptor beta chains from the same sample are listed, as sequenced in a study of T cells in Graves' hyperthyroidism and ophthalmopathy. What was amplified from RNA transcripts were TCR beta CDR3 regions. The study used the HTBI primer set for a first-round RT-PCR of the TCR CDR3. Each CDR3 protein gets one entry after TCRdb re-called the multiplex PCR reads with MiXCR. This sample has hundreds of thousands of distinct CDR3 sequences, with 35% to 45% found just once. What was sequenced was blood. The receptors stem from a man between 18 and 29 years old with Graves' hyperthyroidism.

This clonotype was seen a handful of times. CDR3 in amino acids: CASSEEAPGNTIYF. CDR3 coding DNA: TGTGCCAGCAGTGAAGAGGCACCTGGAAACACCATATATTTT. This chain joins TRBV6-5 and TRBJ1-3; no firm D call. Trimming took 5 bases from V and 2 from J, leaving 10 bases between them. This CDR3 has 14 amino acids. The germline V gene encodes CDR1 MNHEY and CDR2 SVGAGI.

The chain is built from TRBV5-5 and TRBJ2-5; D may correspond to TRBD1 or TRBD2 (5 bases each). The CDR3 runs 14 residues. V gave up 3 bases and J gave up 7 bases, with 16 bases separating them. CDR1 and CDR2 (germline): SGHKS, YYEKEE (reference sequence). CDR3 DNA: TGTGCCAGCAGCTCCCCGGGGCAGGACGGGACCCAGTACTTC. Its protein product is CASSSPGQDGTQYF.

This clonotype was found a few times. The gene calls are TRBV10-3 and TRBJ1-5; 11 bases are shared with TRBD1. Germline CDR1 reads ENHRY; CDR2 reads SYGVKD. This CDR3 has 15 residues. The V segment lost 10 bases and the J segment 6 bases; nucleotides outside the gene matches: 11. The CDR3 here is CASTHQDRGLQPQHF. CDR3 coding DNA: TGTGCCAGCACCCACCAGGACAGGGGGCTTCAGCCCCAGCATTTT.

Details on this clonotype: An end of the junction differs from the germline gene, which may be a read error. V and J are TRBV7-7 and TRBJ2-5; D remains ambiguous. This CDR3 region has 15 residues. Germline CDR1 reads SSHAT; CDR2 reads FNYEAQ (reference sequence). CDR3 region: CASSLSLELKETQYF. CDR3 nucleotides: TGTGCTAGCAGCTTAAGTTTGGAGCTTAAAGAGACCCAGTACTTC.

There are a few counts of this clonotype. J is TRBJ2-5 and V is TRBV4-1; tentative D call: TRBD1 (6 bases). V dropped 1 base and J dropped 1 base, with 13 bases sitting between them. CDR3 length: 16 residues. The germline V gene has CDR1 MGHRA and CDR2 YSYEKL. The CDR3 coding sequence is TGCGCCAGCAGCCAAGTTGACAGGATCCTCCAAGAGACCCAGTACTTC. Protein: CASSQVDRILQETQYF.

The chain joins TRBV7-2 to TRBJ2-7, with D perhaps matching TRBD1 or TRBD2 (6 bases each). Germline CDR1 SGHTA, CDR2 FQGNSA. The V gene lost 8 bases and the J gene lost 5 bases, with 22 bases spanning the gap. There are 15 residues in the CDR3. The CDR3 region has the DNA TGTGCCAGCGGCCCAATCGGGGGCCCGTACGACGAGCAGTACTTC. This gives the protein CASGPIGGPYDEQYF.

As regards this clonotype: Mismatch with germline at one junction end may stem from a read error. The chain is built from TRBV5-1 and TRBJ2-2; tentatively, D is TRBD2 (5 bases). Germline CDR1 is SGHRS and CDR2 is YFSETQ. The CDR3 is made up of 12 amino acids. For the CDR3, the DNA is TGCGCCACTTCATTAAACACCGGGGAGCTGGTTTTT. Protein product: CATSLNTGELVF.

About this clonotype: A much larger clone lies a single base off, so this may be a read error. J is TRBJ2-2 and V is TRBV12-3 or TRBV12-4, with D possibly matching TRBD2 (6 bases). The CDR3 contains 13 residues. The germline V and J ends were trimmed by 0 bases and 11 bases, with 10 bases remaining between them. CDR3: CASSLAHGGELFF. The CDR3 DNA reads TGTGCCAGCAGTTTAGCCCACGGGGGTGAGCTGTTTTTT.

The chain has TRBV12-3 or TRBV12-4 and TRBJ2-7, with TRBD1 matching over 11 bases. The CDR3 spans 14 residues. V was pared by 3 bases and J by 6 bases, with 4 bases of the junction left unmatched. CDR3 DNA sequence: TGTGCCAGCAGTTTCGCCGGGACAGGGGGCGAGCAGTACTTC. Protein sequence: CASSFAGTGGEQYF.

This clonotype occurred a few times. This rearrangement joins TRBV5-6 to TRBJ1-1; TRBD1 matches at 7 bases. The junction had 4 bases not matched to a gene; V was cut back by 0 bases and J by 8 bases. Germline lookup yields CDR1 SGHDT and CDR2 YYEEEE. This CDR3 has 13 residues. The CDR3 nucleotides read TGTGCCAGCAGCTTGGGACTGACAGGGGAAGCTTTCTTT. This gives the protein CASSLGLTGEAFF.

Remarks on this clonotype: This may be a read error: a much more frequent sequence differs by one nucleotide. The V and J genes are TRBV19 and TRBJ1-1; tentative D call: TRBD1 (5 bases). V dropped 7 bases and J dropped 1 base, with 13 bases sitting between them. CDR3 length: 14 residues. CDR1 is LNHDA, CDR2 SQIVND, per germline (reference sequence). The CDR3: CASTTRDRNTEAFF. For the CDR3, the DNA is TGTGCCAGTACTACCCGAGACAGGAACACTGAAGCTTTCTTT.

Ten or more counts support this clonotype. The CDR3 coding sequence is TGTGCCAGCAGTCCCTCAGGGTATCAGCCCCAGCATTTT. This codes for CASSPSGYQPQHF. The gene calls are TRBV12-3 or TRBV12-4 and TRBJ1-5, with a weak D call TRBD1 (5 bases). CDR3 length: 13 residues. Trimming removed 5 bases at V and 5 bases at J, with 10 bases between.

With regard to this clonotype: The junction departs from the called germline gene at one end, perhaps through a read error. The gene calls are TRBV2 and TRBJ2-7; 9 bases match TRBD2. The CDR3 is 15 amino acids. In germline, CDR1 is SNHLY, CDR2 FYNNEI. In DNA, the CDR3 is TGTGCCAGCAGTTCGACCCTAGCGGGAATTGGTGAGCGGTACTTC. It codes for CASSSTLAGIGERYF.

This clonotype appeared many times. The rearrangement links TRBV20-1 to TRBJ1-1; D gene ambiguous. CDR3 length: 8 amino acids. V dropped 3 bases and J dropped 7 bases, with 0 bases sitting between them. Germline assignment: CDR1 DFQATT and CDR2 SNEGSKA (reference sequence). CDR3 in amino acids: CSASEAFF. The CDR3, as DNA: TGCAGTGCTAGTGAAGCTTTCTTT.

The chain is built from TRBV7-9 and TRBJ2-2; the D is unclear. The CDR3 sequence is 14 residues long. Trimming took off 7 bases at V and 0 bases at J, with 9 bases between the two ends. Looked up from germline, CDR1 is SEHNR and CDR2 is FQNEAQ (reference sequence). The CDR3 is CASKVGSNTGELFF. CDR3 bases: TGTGCCAGCAAGGTGGGGTCGAACACCGGGGAGCTGTTTTTT.

As for this clonotype: This may be a read error: a much more frequent sequence differs by one nucleotide. The genes are TRBV29-1 and TRBJ2-2, with D unresolved. Trimming removed 4 bases from V and 6 bases from J, with 12 bases in between. The V gene's germline CDR1 is SQVTM and CDR2 ANQGSEA. The CDR3 contains 13 residues. CDR3 in amino acids: CSVVSVSAGELFF. CDR3 nucleotide sequence: TGCAGCGTTGTATCGGTCTCTGCCGGGGAGCTGTTTTTT.

The J gene is TRBJ2-7, the V gene TRBV10-3; possibly TRBD1 for D (6 bases). V was pared by 3 bases and J by 2 bases, with 11 bases between. CDR3 size: 14 residues. In germline, CDR1 is ENHRY, CDR2 SYGVKD. CDR3 nucleotides: TGTGCCATCAGTGACGGAAACAGGGCCTACGAGCAGTACTTC. It translates to CAISDGNRAYEQYF.

This clonotype was observed a few times. This chain's CDR3 is CASTGQGKGQPQHF. The DNA of the CDR3 is TGTGCCAGCACTGGACAGGGTAAAGGACAGCCCCAGCATTTT. The chain joins TRBV7-9 to TRBJ1-5, with 8 nucleotides matching TRBD1. Germline lookup yields CDR1 SEHNR and CDR2 FQNEAQ (reference sequence). The junction had 9 bases not matched to a gene; V was cut back by 7 bases and J by 7 bases. This CDR3 region has 14 residues.

The chain carries TRBV7-9 and TRBJ1-6; TRBD1 matches 8 bases. This CDR3 has 16 amino acids. The trim removed 5 bases at V and 14 bases at J, leaving 17 bases unmatched. Per germline, CDR1 SEHNR and CDR2 FQNEAQ (reference sequence). CDR3 in amino acids: CASSPPDRAAGGSLHF. DNA of the CDR3: TGTGCCAGCAGCCCCCCGGACAGGGCCGCAGGTGGTTCCCTCCACTTT.

Notes on this clonotype: An end of the junction differs from the germline gene, which may be a read error. The chain carries TRBV5-6 and TRBJ2-5, with D unresolved. The CDR3 contains 12 residues. The germline V gene encodes CDR1 SGHDT and CDR2 YYEEEE. In DNA form, the CDR3 reads TGTGGCAGCAGCATGGACGTGGAGACCCAGTACTTC. Protein: CGSSMDVETQYF.

This rearrangement joins TRBV20-1 to TRBJ1-1; D uncertain. The CDR3 extends over 15 amino acids. Germline CDR1 and CDR2: DFQATT and SNEGSKA (reference sequence). Trimming removed 0 bases at V and 1 base at J, with 12 bases between. The CDR3 DNA reads TGCAGTGCTAGAGATCAAGGGCGAGGGAACACTGAAGCTTTCTTT. Protein: CSARDQGRGNTEAFF.